The T cell receptor beta chain described here comes from a study of lymphopenia after photon versus proton radiotherapy. Sequenced by immunoSEQ multiplex PCR; TCRdb stores in-frame clones only, minus some. The profile shows 50,000 or so clones, 92% of them singletons. Germline values: CDR1 SGHDT, CDR2 YYEEEE. The CDR3 is made up of 13 amino acids. With V trimmed by 4 bases and J by 7 bases, 5 bases remained unmatched. The origin of this receptor is a woman aged 40 to 55 with cholangiocarcinoma. The rearrangement uses TRBV5-6 and TRBJ1-5, with 7 bases identical to TRBD1. Material: peripheral blood, obtained from a patient treated with photon-based radiotherapy. The CDR3 region has the DNA TGTGCCAGCAGCCTAGACAGGGACCAGCCCCAGCATTTT. Translated: CASSLDRDQPQHF. Looking up the rest from reference TRBV5-6 and TRBJ1-5 gives the full variable domain: DAGVTQSPTHLIKTRGQQVTLRCSPKSGHDTVSWYQQALGQGPQFIFQYYEEEERQRGNFPDRFSGHQFPNYSSELNVNALLLGDSALYLCASSLDRDQPQHFGDGTRLSIL.